Listed here are 11 T cell receptor beta chains from one sample, sequenced in a study of OX40 agonist ivuxolimab in advanced cancers. Assay used: immunoSEQ multiplex PCR; TCRdb lists only in-frame clones, some missing. The sample shows about 72,000 clones, around 87% of them seen only once. Sequencing used CD4+ or CD8+ T cells sorted from blood, obtained in a trial of the OX40 agonist ivuxolimab. All receptors derive from an adult with an advanced solid tumor such as melanoma, head and neck, liver or kidney cancer.

V usage is TRBV2 and J usage is TRBJ2-3; TRBD2 matches 10 bases. Germline CDR1 SNHLY, CDR2 FYNNEI. This CDR3 region has 16 residues. V shed 6 bases, J shed 1 base, and the junction held 7 bases outside the gene matches. The chain's CDR3 is CASRAASGGGTDTQYF. The CDR3 DNA follows: TGTGCCAGCAGGGCTGCTAGCGGGGGCGGCACAGATACGCAGTATTTT.

The chain recombines TRBV10-2 with TRBJ2-5; D gene unclear. Germline CDR1 is WSHSY and CDR2 is SAAADI. The V end was cut by 4 bases, the J end by 2 bases, with 8 bases between. The CDR3 loop spans 13 amino acids. CDR3 nucleotide sequence: TGCGCCAGCAGTGGCGGAAGGCAAGAGACCCAGTACTTC. Translating it yields CASSGGRQETQYF.

This clone was counted a single time. This chain joins TRBV5-6 and TRBJ1-1, with D possibly TRBD1 on 6 matching bases. Trimming removed 0 bases at V and 5 bases at J, with 11 bases between. The germline V gene encodes CDR1 SGHDT and CDR2 YYEEEE. The CDR3 is made up of 14 amino acids. The CDR3 region is CASSLGARGTEAFF. The CDR3 region has the DNA TGTGCCAGCAGCTTGGGAGCGAGGGGGACTGAAGCTTTCTTT.

The gene calls are TRBV28 and TRBJ1-2; possibly TRBD1 for D (5 bases). Between the trimmed V and J ends, which lost 10 bases and 13 bases, there was a span of 22 bases. The CDR3 consists of 12 residues. Germline CDR1 is MDHEN and CDR2 is SYDVKM. CDR3 DNA sequence: TGTGCCACCACGCGAACCCTGGGGGACGTCACCTTC. It specifies CATTRTLGDVTF.

This rearrangement joins TRBV4-2 to TRBJ1-6; TRBD1 aligns across 7 bases. CDR1 LGHNA and CDR2 YNFKEQ come from the germline V gene. The CDR3 extends over 18 amino acids. Trimming cost V 0 bases and J 8 bases; bases outside gene matches: 13. For the CDR3, the DNA is TGTGCCAGCAGCCAAGACTCCCCAACCAACAGGGGTTATTCACCCCTCCACTTT. Its protein product is CASSQDSPTNRGYSPLHF.

The V call is TRBV27, the J call TRBJ1-6, with 10 positions matching TRBD1. The CDR3 contains 16 residues. CDR1 and CDR2 from the germline V gene are MNHEY and SMNVEV (reference sequence). V lost 5 bases and J lost 9; bases outside the gene matches: 10. The CDR3 coding sequence is TGTGCCAGCAGTCCGCTTGGGACAGGGGAAAGTTCACCCCTCCACTTT. It specifies CASSPLGTGESSPLHF.

The chain's CDR3 is CASSETSLNTGELFF. The CDR3 nucleotides read TGTGCCAGCAGTGAAACTAGCTTGAACACCGGGGAGCTGTTTTTT. V gene TRBV6-4 combines with J gene TRBJ2-2; TRBD2 might be the D (6 bases). This CDR3 is 15 amino acids long. V lost 3 bases to trimming and J lost 1 base, with 9 bases between them. The germline V gene has CDR1 MRHNA and CDR2 SNTAGT.

The gene calls are TRBV6-4 and TRBJ2-7; 9 bases are shared with TRBD1. The CDR3 has 17 amino acids. The V segment lost 8 bases and the J segment 0 bases; nucleotides outside the gene matches: 14. Germline V gene sequence: CDR1 MRHNA, CDR2 SNTAGT. CDR3 sequence reads: CASCPKYRGPGSYEQYF. DNA of the CDR3: TGTGCCAGCTGCCCGAAGTACAGGGGGCCGGGCTCCTACGAGCAGTACTTC.

Details on this clone: Sequence at one end of the junction differs from germline and may be a read error. CDR3 sequence (DNA): TGCAGCGTACGACAGGGTAACAGTGAAGCTTTCTTT. It specifies CSVRQGNSEAFF. The V gene is TRBV29-1, the J gene TRBJ1-1, with 7 bases matching TRBD1. CDR1 and CDR2 (germline): SQVTM, ANQGSEA. The CDR3 runs 12 residues. The variable domain in full, completed from reference TRBV29-1 and TRBJ1-1, reads SAVISQKPSRDICQRGTSLTIQCQVDSQVTMMFWYRQQPGQSLTLIATANQGSEATYESGFVIDKFPISRPNLTFSTLTVSNMSPEDSSIYLCSVRQGNSEAFFGQGTRLTVV.

The chain joins TRBV9 to TRBJ2-1, with 10 bases lining up with TRBD2. The junction had 2 bases not matched to a gene; V was cut back by 4 bases and J by 1 base. Germline V CDR1 and CDR2: SGDLS, YYNGEE. CDR3 length equals 15 residues. The CDR3 region is CASSQREGSYNEQFF. Written as DNA, the CDR3 is TGTGCCAGCAGCCAGCGGGAGGGATCCTACAATGAGCAGTTCTTC.

The chain is built from TRBV6-6 and TRBJ1-1; weak D call: TRBD1 (6 bases). With 4 bases removed from V and 4 bases from J, the gap between germline ends came to 10 bases. Per the germline V gene, CDR1 is MNHNY and CDR2 is SVGAGI (reference sequence). This CDR3 is 13 amino acids long. The CDR3 loop is CASSFRGPTEAFF. The CDR3 DNA reads TGTGCCAGCAGTTTCAGGGGTCCCACTGAAGCTTTCTTT.